One sample yielded the 20 T cell receptor beta chains listed below, sequenced in a study of OX40 agonist ivuxolimab in advanced cancers. TCRdb's copy holds only in-frame clones and misses some; the assay was immunoSEQ multiplex PCR. The profile covers approximately 90,000 clones, with roughly 90% appearing a single time and 2% to 3% taken by the ten largest. The source was CD4+ or CD8+ T cells sorted from blood, collected in a trial of the OX40 agonist ivuxolimab. The receptors were sampled from an adult with an advanced solid tumor such as melanoma, head and neck, liver or kidney cancer.

This rearrangement joins TRBV5-1 to TRBJ2-5, with D tentatively TRBD2 (5 bases). There are 14 residues in the CDR3. Germline V CDR1 and CDR2: SGHRS, YFSETQ. Trimming removed 4 bases at V and 0 bases at J, with 10 bases between. The CDR3 spells CASSTRAHQETQYF. For the CDR3, the DNA is TGCGCCAGCAGCACGAGGGCCCACCAAGAGACCCAGTACTTC.

The CDR3 bases are TGTGCCAGCAGTTATCGTGCGGGAGGGTGGGACAATGAGCAGTTCTTC. Encoded protein: CASSYRAGGWDNEQFF. The chain has TRBV6-5 and TRBJ2-1, with 9 bases identical to TRBD2. V lost 3 bases and J lost 5; bases outside the gene matches: 8. The CDR3 runs 16 residues. Germline CDR1 and CDR2: MNHEY and SVGAGI.

The chain carries TRBV6-1 and TRBJ2-1, with D tentatively TRBD2 (5 bases). Germline loops: CDR1 MNHNS, CDR2 SASEGT. V was shortened by 1 base and J by 6 bases, with 10 bases between the two germline ends. The CDR3 contains 14 residues. Written as DNA, the CDR3 is TGTGCCAGCAGTGAAGGTTCGAGGGTCAATGAGCAGTTCTTC. As protein: CASSEGSRVNEQFF.

J is TRBJ2-2 and V is TRBV15; TRBD2 agrees at 11 bases. CDR3 length equals 15 residues. Looked up from germline, CDR1 is LNHNV and CDR2 is YYDKDF (reference sequence). V was clipped by 1 base and J by 5 bases; unmatched bases: 0. The CDR3 DNA reads as TGTGCCACCAGCAGAGGACTAGCGGGGACCGGGGAGCTGTTTTTT. It translates to CATSRGLAGTGELFF.

V usage is TRBV27 and J usage is TRBJ2-7; either TRBD1 or TRBD2 may supply D (6 bases each). Germline V gene lookup returns CDR1 MNHEY and CDR2 SMNVEV (reference sequence). V was trimmed by 5 bases and J by 0 bases, leaving 17 bases between them. The CDR3 has 16 amino acids. CDR3 loop: CASSPRGGGRSYEQYF. CDR3 nucleotide sequence: TGTGCCAGCAGTCCTCGTGGAGGGGGTCGCTCCTACGAGCAGTACTTC.

This clone has just one count. CDR3 sequence (DNA): TGTGCCAGCAGTTCGCTCGCAGGGGTAGGAAACATTCAGTACTTC. It specifies CASSSLAGVGNIQYF. The chain has TRBV6-6 and TRBJ2-4; weak D call: TRBD1 (6 bases). The V and J ends lost 4 bases and 6 bases respectively, with 16 bases between them. Germline V gives CDR1 MNHNY, CDR2 SVGAGI (reference sequence). This CDR3 comprises 15 residues.

This clone was observed once. The chain has TRBV19 and TRBJ2-7; D is unclear. This CDR3 contains 13 residues. V was trimmed by 2 bases and J by 3 bases, leaving 8 bases between them. Germline V gene data show CDR1 as LNHDA and CDR2 as SQIVND (reference sequence). The CDR3 here is CASSIQVGYEQYF. CDR3 bases: TGTGCCAGTAGTATACAAGTGGGCTACGAGCAGTACTTC.

This sequence joins TRBV5-1 and TRBJ2-1; TRBD2 is a possible D gene (6 bases). Trimming removed 2 bases at V and 0 bases at J, with 9 bases between. From germline, CDR1 is SGHRS and CDR2 YFSETQ. This CDR3 has 15 residues. The CDR3 DNA reads as TGCGCCAGCAGCTTTCGGGAGCCCTCCTACAATGAGCAGTTCTTC. This translates into CASSFREPSYNEQFF.

The chain couples TRBV30 to TRBJ2-1; TRBD2 matches at 10 bases. This CDR3 has 13 residues. V lost 3 bases to trimming and J lost 9 bases; unmatched junction nucleotides: 5. Germline CDR1 reads GTSNPN; CDR2 reads SVGIG (reference sequence). CDR3 sequence reads: CAWRQLAGSEQFF. CDR3 nucleotides: TGTGCCTGGAGACAACTAGCGGGAAGTGAGCAGTTCTTC.

The chain couples TRBV5-1 to TRBJ2-3, with 13 bases lining up with TRBD2. This CDR3 is 16 amino acids long. Trimming cost V 4 bases and J 2 bases; bases outside gene matches: 4. The germline gives CDR1 SGHRS, CDR2 YFSETQ. The CDR3 region is CASSGGLAGVTDTQYF. In DNA, the CDR3 is TGCGCCAGCAGCGGTGGACTAGCGGGAGTCACAGATACGCAGTATTTT.

The chain uses TRBV28 and TRBJ2-4; D not certain. The germline V gene has CDR1 MDHEN and CDR2 SYDVKM. The CDR3 extends over 13 amino acids. V was trimmed by 5 bases and J by 0 bases, leaving 5 bases between them. CDR3 coding DNA: TGTGCCAGCAGTACCCCAGCCAAAAACATTCAGTACTTC. Amino acids: CASSTPAKNIQYF.

This rearrangement joins TRBV9 to TRBJ1-2; D perhaps matches TRBD1 (6 bases). Trimming cost V 5 bases and J 9 bases, with 20 bases left between them. In germline, CDR1 is SGDLS, CDR2 YYNGEE. The CDR3 length is 14 residues. DNA for the CDR3: TGTGCCAGCAGATCAGGGACACCGATGGCGAGCTACACCTTC. Its protein product is CASRSGTPMASYTF.

The chain carries TRBV11-2 and TRBJ2-1, with D possibly being TRBD1 or TRBD2 (5 bases each). Looked up from germline, CDR1 is SGHAT and CDR2 is FQNNGV. The V and J ends lost 7 bases and 8 bases respectively, with 12 bases between them. CDR3 length: 12 residues. CDR3 residues: CASKRDGDEQFF. CDR3 DNA: TGTGCCAGCAAGAGGGACGGGGATGAGCAGTTCTTC.

V is TRBV19 and J is TRBJ1-4, with D possibly being TRBD1 (6 bases). The V gene's germline CDR1 is LNHDA and CDR2 SQIVND (reference sequence). Trimming removed 4 bases at V and 0 bases at J, with 15 bases between. This CDR3 is built from 17 residues. This CDR3 is CASSNPLRGSTNEKLFF. CDR3 nucleotide sequence: TGTGCCAGTAGTAACCCCCTCAGGGGATCAACTAATGAAAAACTGTTTTTT.

The chain combines TRBV28 with TRBJ1-1; tentative D call: TRBD1 (5 bases). V dropped 8 bases and J dropped 4 bases, with 14 bases sitting between them. The CDR3 is 13 amino acids. CDR1 MDHEN and CDR2 SYDVKM come from the germline V gene. CDR3 coding DNA: TGTGCCAGCCCTCCCCCGGGGGGCACTGAAGCTTTCTTT. Translated, it gives CASPPPGGTEAFF.

V and J are TRBV30 and TRBJ1-1; D is possibly TRBD1 (5 bases). V lost 4 bases and J 11 bases, leaving 14 bases between the germline ends. Per the germline V gene, CDR1 is GTSNPN and CDR2 is SVGIG (reference sequence). This CDR3 comprises 11 residues. The CDR3 nucleotides are TGTGCCTGGATCCAAGACAGTAGGGCTTTCTTT. The encoded protein is CAWIQDSRAFF.

The J gene is TRBJ2-3, the V gene TRBV7-2, with D perhaps TRBD2 (5 bases). Trimming pared 4 bases from V and 2 bases from J, leaving 7 bases between. The CDR3 sequence is 13 residues long. The V gene's germline CDR1 is SGHTA and CDR2 FQGNSA. The CDR3 is CASSSAVTDTQYF. The CDR3 DNA is TGTGCCAGCAGCTCAGCGGTCACAGATACGCAGTATTTT.

The rearrangement joins TRBV7-9 to TRBJ2-2; 7 positions agree with TRBD2. The germline V gene has CDR1 SEHNR and CDR2 FQNEAQ (reference sequence). With V trimmed by 8 bases and J by 1 base, 7 bases remained unmatched. The CDR3 consists of 15 residues. The CDR3 spells CASYAGVGNTGELFF. CDR3 in DNA: TGTGCCAGCTACGCGGGAGTGGGGAACACCGGGGAGCTGTTTTTT.

The DNA for the CDR3 is TGTGCCAGCAGTGAAGTTGCTGGGAATCAGCCCCAGCATTTT. Translation: CASSEVAGNQPQHF. The V gene is TRBV6-1, the J gene TRBJ1-5, with unresolved D. This CDR3 has 14 residues. Trimming stripped 1 base from V and 4 bases from J, with 8 bases between. CDR1 MNHNS and CDR2 SASEGT come from the germline V gene.

The V gene is TRBV5-4, the J gene TRBJ1-1, with TRBD1 matching 8 bases. After removal of 0 bases from V and 4 bases from J, the junction contained 5 bases not matched to a gene. The germline gives CDR1 SGHNT, CDR2 YYREEE (reference sequence). The CDR3 runs to 15 residues. CDR3 in DNA: TGTGCCAGCAGCTTGGCAGGGGGCGCTCTCACTGAAGCTTTCTTT. Amino acids: CASSLAGGALTEAFF.